This T cell receptor beta chain was obtained from a study of OX40 agonist ivuxolimab in advanced cancers. TCRdb's table, derived via immunoSEQ multiplex PCR, lists solely in-frame clones and lacks some. This table holds about 90,000 clones, approximately 85% found once. Of note for this clone: Its antigen is as yet unknown.

Findings of the study overall: Low clonal expansion, among the lowest seen, marked partial responders at 0.1-3.0 mg/kg.

The junction had 4 bases not matched to a gene; V was cut back by 6 bases and J by 1 base. This CDR3 is built from 14 residues. The germline gives CDR1 SNHLY, CDR2 FYNNEI. The source is an adult with an advanced solid tumor such as melanoma, head and neck, liver or kidney cancer. The V gene is TRBV2, the J gene TRBJ1-1; 8 nucleotides line up with TRBD1. Material: CD4+ or CD8+ T cells sorted from blood, obtained in a trial of the OX40 agonist ivuxolimab. The CDR3 coding sequence is TGTGCCAGCAGGGGGGACAGGAGGAACACTGAAGCTTTCTTT. Amino acid sequence: CASRGDRRNTEAFF. The full variable domain, in which reference TRBV2 and TRBJ1-1 provide the parts outside the CDR3, is EPEVTQTPSHQVTQMGQEVILRCVPISNHLYFYWYRQILGQKVEFLVSFYNNEISEKSEIFDDQFSVERPDGSNFTLKIRSTKLEDSAMYFCASRGDRRNTEAFFGQGTRLTVV.